One sample yielded the 9 T cell receptor beta chains listed below, sequenced in a study of OX40 agonist ivuxolimab in advanced cancers. Libraries were built with the immunoSEQ multiplex PCR assay. TCRdb stores this immuneACCESS table with in-frame sequences only. Part of the clones is absent; in the studies checked, under half of the shortfall reflects unresolved V genes, and no reason is known for the rest. The sample data list fewer than 25,000 clones, and around 89% of these were observed just once. 25% to 35% of the sample goes to the ten largest clones. Sequenced material: CD4+ or CD8+ T cells sorted from blood, taken in a trial of the OX40 agonist ivuxolimab. Receptors originate from an adult with an advanced solid tumor such as melanoma, head and neck, liver or kidney cancer.

This clone was seen only once. J is TRBJ2-3 and V is TRBV18; 8 bases agree with TRBD1. CDR3 length equals 17 residues. V was pared by 5 bases and J by 1 base, with 11 bases of the junction left unmatched. Germline CDR1 is KGHSH and CDR2 is LQKENI. CDR3 in amino acids: CASSSLTGGWGTDTQYF. The CDR3 DNA is TGTGCCAGCTCATCGCTCACAGGGGGTTGGGGCACAGATACGCAGTATTTT.

This chain joins TRBV7-2 and TRBJ2-5; 8 bases agree with TRBD2. Germline trimming cut 2 bases from V and 1 base from J; bases unmatched to any gene: 9. Germline CDR1 is SGHTA and CDR2 is FQGNSA. This CDR3 is built from 17 residues. This CDR3 reads CASSLNMAGGLQETQYF. CDR3 sequence (DNA): TGTGCCAGCAGCTTAAACATGGCGGGGGGTCTCCAAGAGACCCAGTACTTC. The whole variable domain, filled in from reference TRBV7-2 and TRBJ2-5, reads GAGVSQSPSNKVTEKGKDVELRCDPISGHTALYWYRQSLGQGLEFLIYFQGNSAPDKSGLPSDRFSAERTGGSVSTLTIQRTQQEDSAVYLCASSLNMAGGLQETQYFGPGTRLLVL.

This rearrangement joins TRBV5-1 to TRBJ2-3; the D gene is possibly TRBD2 (6 bases). CDR3 length: 14 residues. Germline assignment: CDR1 SGHRS and CDR2 YFSETQ. Trimming cost V 4 bases and J 1 base, with 10 bases left between them. The CDR3 sequence is CASSRGSGTDTQYF. As DNA, the CDR3 is TGCGCCAGCAGCCGGGGGTCGGGCACAGATACGCAGTATTTT.

V is TRBV5-1 and J is TRBJ2-4, with no clear D. The CDR3 has 13 residues. V lost 6 bases and J lost 7, with 14 bases in between. CDR1 SGHRS and CDR2 YFSETQ come from the germline V gene. DNA for the CDR3: TGCGCCAGCATGGGGTCGGGCATCAACATTCAGTACTTC. It translates to CASMGSGINIQYF.

The chain carries TRBV9 and TRBJ1-6, with D tentatively TRBD1 (6 bases). The germline CDR1 and CDR2 sequences are SGDLS and YYNGEE. The length of the CDR3 is 13 residues. The V and J ends lost 3 bases and 10 bases respectively, with 11 bases between them. CDR3 nucleotides: TGTGCCAGCAGCGGGCAGGGGAGCTCACCCCTCCACTTT. As protein: CASSGQGSSPLHF.

This chain uses TRBV30 with TRBJ2-6, with a weak D call TRBD2 (5 bases). Germline V gene lookup returns CDR1 GTSNPN and CDR2 SVGIG (reference sequence). The V gene lost 2 bases and the J gene lost 0 bases, with 11 bases spanning the gap. This CDR3 spans 16 amino acids. The DNA for the CDR3 is TGTGCCTGGAGTTTGGAGGTCCCCTCTGGGGCCAACGTCCTGACTTTC. Its protein is CAWSLEVPSGANVLTF.

The chain uses TRBV28 and TRBJ2-1; no firm D call. Germline V gene sequence: CDR1 MDHEN, CDR2 SYDVKM. V was shortened by 7 bases and J by 7 bases, with 5 bases between the two germline ends. The CDR3 consists of 10 residues. For the CDR3, the DNA is TGTGCCAGCACCGGGAATGAGCAGTTCTTC. Amino acid sequence: CASTGNEQFF.

This sequence joins TRBV6-5 and TRBJ2-7; 7 nucleotides match TRBD1. The germline CDR1 and CDR2 sequences are MNHEY and SVGAGI. With V trimmed by 5 bases and J by 3 bases, 10 bases remained unmatched. There are 15 residues in the CDR3. This CDR3 is CASSILPGQLYEQYF. The CDR3 DNA reads as TGTGCCAGCAGTATCTTGCCGGGACAGCTCTACGAGCAGTACTTC.

To note about this clone: Relative to the germline gene, one junction end is altered; a read error may explain this. This chain links TRBV2 with TRBJ2-7, with TRBD1 as a possible D gene (6 bases). Germline-derived CDR1 and CDR2 are SNHLY and FYNNEI. CDR3 length: 12 residues. The CDR3 region has the DNA TGTGCCAGCAGTGAAAGGACAGCCGGCGAGGACTTC. Translated: CASSERTAGEDF.